Listed below are T cell receptor beta chains from one sample, sequenced in a study of cytomegalovirus exposure and HLA in healthy donors. Sequenced by immunoSEQ multiplex PCR; TCRdb stores in-frame clones only, minus some. The sample has fewer than 150,000 clones, more than 85% seen once. Sequenced input: PBMCs. These receptor sequences come from a man between 18 and 29 years old in good health and CMV-seropositive. The CDR3 runs from the conserved cysteine through the conserved F or W. The order of the fields is clone size, D gene, J gene, V gene, CDR3 protein, CDR3 DNA. D genes are given only for firm matches. Size is stated for part of the rows, as once, few or many counts, or as a class when the clone is expanded.

-	TRBD1	TRBJ2-1	TRBV2	CASFGRQGDNEQFF	TGTGCCAGCTTTGGAAGGCAGGGGGACAATGAGCAGTTCTTC
-	TRBD2	TRBJ2-1	TRBV10-1	CASSESSREGQFF	TGCGCCAGCAGTGAGTCGTCGCGGGAGGGGCAGTTCTTC
-	-	TRBJ1-5	TRBV6-5	CASSYQQGYQPQHF	TGTGCCAGCAGTTACCAGCAGGGATATCAGCCCCAGCATTTT
-	TRBD1	TRBJ2-5	TRBV11-3	CASSFRAWDRPQETQYF	TGTGCCAGCAGCTTTAGGGCGTGGGACAGACCTCAAGAGACCCAGTACTTC
-	-	TRBJ1-5	TRBV7-2	CASSLVFRVNQPQHF	TGTGCCAGCAGCTTAGTGTTCAGGGTCAATCAGCCCCAGCATTTT
-	-	TRBJ1-5	TRBV6-1	CASSDGWGGASREPQHF	TGTGCCAGCAGTGATGGGTGGGGGGGGGCGTCCCGAGAACCCCAGCATTTT
-	-	TRBJ1-3	TRBV7-9	CASSLGRAGNTIYF	TGTGCCAGCAGCTTAGGCAGGGCTGGAAACACCATATATTTT
once	TRBD2	TRBJ2-2	TRBV11-2	CASSFQSSGRAWLSGELFF	TGTGCCAGCAGCTTTCAGTCTAGCGGGAGGGCCTGGCTTTCCGGGGAGCTGTTTTTT
-	-	TRBJ2-5	TRBV5-6	CASSPASGETQYF	TGTGCCAGCAGCCCGGCCTCCGGGGAGACCCAGTACTTC
-	-	TRBJ2-1	TRBV4-1	CASSQGTAFSSYNEQFF	TGCGCCAGCAGCCAAGGGACAGCCTTTAGCTCCTACAATGAGCAGTTCTTC
-	-	TRBJ2-3	TRBV7-9	CASSPTLLHTDTQYF	TGTGCCAGCAGCCCCACCCTACTTCACACAGATACGCAGTATTTT
-	TRBD1	TRBJ1-4	TRBV5-8	CASSRTGGDEKLFF	TGTGCCAGCAGCCGGACAGGGGGCGATGAAAAACTGTTTTTT
-	-	TRBJ2-5	TRBV6-6	CASSQVGETQYF	TGTGCCAGCAGCCAGGTTGGAGAGACCCAGTACTTC
-	-	TRBJ1-2	TRBV30	CAWSGTSNGYTF	TGTGCCTGGAGTGGGACAAGCAATGGCTACACCTTC
-	-	TRBJ1-1	TRBV18	CASSYSEGSEAFF	TGTGCCAGCTCGTACAGCGAGGGTTCTGAAGCTTTCTTT
-	TRBD2	TRBJ2-5	TRBV5-8	CASSSGKGLQETQYF	TGTGCCAGCAGCTCCGGGAAGGGACTACAAGAGACCCAGTACTTC
-	TRBD1	TRBJ2-7	TRBV27	CASRTGVSEQYF	TGTGCCAGCCGGACAGGGGTTAGCGAGCAGTACTTC
-	TRBD2	TRBJ2-3	TRBV5-5	CASSLGASGGRTDTQYF	TGTGCCAGCAGCTTGGGGGCTAGCGGGGGTCGTACAGATACGCAGTATTTT
few	-	TRBJ2-5	TRBV5-1	CASSLEGGRETQYF	TGCGCCAGCAGCTTGGAGGGGGGGAGAGAGACCCAGTACTTC
-	TRBD1	TRBJ1-5	TRBV15	CATSVDRANQPQHF	TGTGCCACCAGCGTGGACAGGGCCAATCAGCCCCAGCATTTT
once	-	TRBJ2-5	TRBV5-8	CASSLGLSQETQYF	TGTGCCAGCAGCCTTGGACTCTCCCAAGAGACCCAGTACTTC
-	TRBD2	TRBJ2-7	TRBV5-1	CASSGWVAGPSTGAYEQYF	TGCGCCAGCAGCGGTTGGGTAGCGGGACCCTCAACCGGGGCCTACGAGCAGTACTTC
-	TRBD2	TRBJ2-1	TRBV6-5	CASSYGGVGPGFF	TGTGCCAGCAGTTACGGGGGGGTGGGCCCCGGGTTCTTC
once	-	TRBJ1-1	TRBV30	CAWSSRAEAFF	TGTGCCTGGAGTTCCCGGGCTGAAGCTTTCTTT
few	-	TRBJ2-1	TRBV11-3	CASSFARKLFF	TGTGCCAGCAGCTTTGCCAGGAAGCTGTTCTTC
-	TRBD1	TRBJ2-7	TRBV7-9	CASSFLIGTDREQYF	TGTGCCAGCAGCTTTTTAATCGGGACAGATAGGGAGCAGTACTTC
once	-	TRBJ2-1	TRBV27	CASTGYAANEQFF	TGTGCCAGCACCGGTTACGCGGCCAATGAGCAGTTCTTC
-	-	TRBJ1-1	TRBV6-5	CASAWTPLNTEAFF	TGTGCCAGCGCTTGGACTCCACTGAACACTGAAGCTTTCTTT
-	-	TRBJ2-3	TRBV7-9	CASSLEYRETDTQYF	TGTGCCAGCAGCTTAGAGTACAGGGAAACAGATACGCAGTATTTT
-	-	TRBJ2-2	TRBV13	CASSSRVAGELFF	TGTGCCAGCAGCTCCAGGGTTGCCGGGGAGCTGTTTTTT
once	TRBD1	TRBJ2-1	TRBV5-1	CASSPGQRLNSYNEQFF	TGCGCCAGCAGCCCGGGACAGCGCCTTAACTCCTACAATGAGCAGTTCTTC
once	-	TRBJ2-2	TRBV5-1	CASSELQAGGAWRNTGELFF	TGCGCCAGCAGCGAATTGCAGGCCGGGGGTGCTTGGCGAAACACCGGGGAGCTGTTTTTT
-	-	TRBJ1-6	TRBV5-6	CASSWPSEGHGNSPLHF	TGTGCCAGCAGCTGGCCTTCGGAGGGGCATGGAAATTCACCCCTCCACTTT
-	-	TRBJ1-5	TRBV27	CASSPGAGAQPQHF	TGTGCCAGCAGTCCTGGGGCGGGGGCTCAGCCCCAGCATTTT
once	TRBD1	TRBJ2-2	TRBV19	CASSLSTGGGTGELFF	TGTGCCAGTAGTCTCTCGACAGGGGGCGGTACCGGGGAGCTGTTTTTT
-	TRBD2	TRBJ2-3	TRBV6-5	CASTAGTSGLDTQYF	TGTGCCAGCACCGCCGGGACTAGCGGCTTGGATACGCAGTATTTT
-	TRBD1	TRBJ2-1	TRBV19	CASSNPSGQGLNEQFF	TGTGCCAGTAGTAACCCCTCGGGACAGGGGCTCAATGAGCAGTTCTTC
-	-	TRBJ2-1	TRBV21-1	CATPIWTSGRSSYNEQFF	TGTGCCACCCCGATTTGGACTAGCGGGAGAAGCTCCTACAATGAGCAGTTCTTC
-	TRBD2	TRBJ2-2	TRBV7-2	CASSLVAGEGGELFF	TGTGCCAGCAGCTTAGTTGCGGGAGAAGGCGGGGAGCTGTTTTTT
-	-	TRBJ2-3	TRBV9	CASSVEQHTDTQYF	TGTGCCAGCAGCGTAGAACAGCACACAGATACGCAGTATTTT
-	TRBD1	TRBJ1-1	TRBV27	CASSQPGQEGAFF	TGTGCCAGCAGCCAACCAGGACAGGAAGGGGCTTTCTTT
-	-	TRBJ1-5	TRBV29-1	CSVGEPDQPQHF	TGCAGCGTTGGGGAGCCGGATCAGCCCCAGCATTTT
-	-	TRBJ1-6	TRBV5-1	CASSPGLTSYNSPLHF	TGCGCCAGCAGCCCCGGACTGACCTCCTATAATTCACCCCTCCACTTT